Listed below are T cell receptor beta chains from one sample, sequenced in a study of cytomegalovirus exposure and HLA in healthy donors. TCRdb's copy holds only in-frame clones and misses some; the assay was immunoSEQ multiplex PCR. The repertoire holds over 150,000 clones, with less than 85% as singletons. Sequenced material: PBMCs. All receptors derive from a man aged 40-55 years in good health and CMV-seronegative. Both conserved end residues are part of each CDR3. Fields, in order: CDR3 DNA, CDR3 protein, D gene, J gene, clone size, V gene. The D gene is left open where the match is weak. Only part of the rows carry a size: once, few, many, or a class if the clone is expanded.

TGTGCCAGCAGTGAGACGGGGGGGCTTTACAATGAGCAGTTCTTC | CASSETGGLYNEQFF | TRBD2 | TRBJ2-1 | NA | TRBV6-1
TGTGCCAGCAGCGCCCGGGGGGGCCCTTCCTACAATGAGCAGTTCTTC | CASSARGGPSYNEQFF | TRBD2 | TRBJ2-1 | NA | TRBV7-6
TGTGCCACCAGCAGGGACAGGAGCTCCTACGAGCAGTACTTC | CATSRDRSSYEQYF | TRBD1 | TRBJ2-7 | once | TRBV15
TGTGCCAGCAGCCAAGCATCCTACGAGCAGTACTTC | CASSQASYEQYF | NA | TRBJ2-7 | NA | TRBV14
TGTGCCAGCTCACCAACCACTAACACCGGGGAGCTGTTTTTT | CASSPTTNTGELFF | NA | TRBJ2-2 | NA | TRBV18
TGCAGCGTTGAAGGGACAGGGGGATACAATGAGCAGTTCTTC | CSVEGTGGYNEQFF | TRBD1 | TRBJ2-1 | few | TRBV29-1
TGTGCCAGCAGCTTATTTCGGCAGGGTGAAAACACCATATATTTT | CASSLFRQGENTIYF | NA | TRBJ1-3 | NA | TRBV7-9
TGCGCCAGCAGCCTTGGAGCCAGGACAGGGGCAAAAGAGACCCAGTACTTC | CASSLGARTGAKETQYF | TRBD1 | TRBJ2-5 | once | TRBV5-1
TGTGCCAGCAGTGACTCTCAGGAAAGCACAGATACGCAGTATTTT | CASSDSQESTDTQYF | NA | TRBJ2-3 | NA | TRBV6-4
TGTGCCAGCAGCGTGGGGACAGATGAAGCTTTCTTT | CASSVGTDEAFF | TRBD1 | TRBJ1-1 | NA | TRBV11-3
TGCGCCAGCAGCCAAGATTCCCAGGGCTGGTACGAGCAGTACTTC | CASSQDSQGWYEQYF | NA | TRBJ2-7 | NA | TRBV4-3
TGTGCCAGCAGCGTACTAGCGGGGGACCGCGGAGGGGAGCTGTTTTTT | CASSVLAGDRGGELFF | TRBD2 | TRBJ2-2 | NA | TRBV9
TGTGCCAGCAGTCTAGCGGGGGGATTCACAGATACGCAGTATTTT | CASSLAGGFTDTQYF | TRBD2 | TRBJ2-3 | NA | TRBV6-6
TGTGCCTGGGGGGACGGCGGGGCGGGAGAGACCCAGTACTTC | CAWGDGGAGETQYF | NA | TRBJ2-5 | NA | TRBV30
TGCAGCTTTACTCAGGGTACCGGGGAGCTGTTTTTT | CSFTQGTGELFF | NA | TRBJ2-2 | NA | TRBV29-1
TGTGCCAGCAGCTTAGGGCCCAACTACGAGCAGTACTTC | CASSLGPNYEQYF | NA | TRBJ2-7 | NA | TRBV7-9
TGTGCCAGCAGCTTAAACCCGACTAGAACTGCCTACGAGCAGTACTTC | CASSLNPTRTAYEQYF | NA | TRBJ2-7 | NA | TRBV7-3
TGTGCCAGCAGCCCCAGGTTGTCTGGAAACACCATATATTTT | CASSPRLSGNTIYF | NA | TRBJ1-3 | NA | TRBV7-2
TGTGCCAGCAGTGCACAGAACACCGGGGAGCTGTTTTTT | CASSAQNTGELFF | NA | TRBJ2-2 | NA | TRBV6-4
TGTGCCAGCAGACCCGGGGGGACTGGGGCCAACGTCCTGACTTTC | CASRPGGTGANVLTF | TRBD2 | TRBJ2-6 | NA | TRBV27
TGTGCCAGCAGCGTTTCAGGGGGTGCCGCAGCTAACTATGGCTACACCTTC | CASSVSGGAAANYGYTF | TRBD1 | TRBJ1-2 | NA | TRBV7-9
TGTGCCAGCAGGCCGCCTAGCGGGGGGGCCGGCAATGAGCAGTTCTTC | CASRPPSGGAGNEQFF | TRBD2 | TRBJ2-1 | NA | TRBV2
TGTGCCAGCAGTTACGGGGGGAGTGGGACCCAGTACTTC | CASSYGGSGTQYF | NA | TRBJ2-5 | NA | TRBV6-5
TGTGCCAGCAGCTTGGAGGCGGAAGGGCAGTTCTTC | CASSLEAEGQFF | NA | TRBJ2-1 | once | TRBV5-4
TGTGCCAGCTCACCACCGGAGGATCTCCAAGAGACCCAGTACTTC | CASSPPEDLQETQYF | NA | TRBJ2-5 | NA | TRBV18
TGTGCCAGCAGCAGGAGGGGACCCGGCTCGAATGAGCAGTTCTTC | CASSRRGPGSNEQFF | NA | TRBJ2-1 | NA | TRBV6-5
TGTGCCAGCAGCTCATATTCAGGGGGCGTAGATACGCAGTATTTT | CASSSYSGGVDTQYF | TRBD1 | TRBJ2-3 | once | TRBV7-2
TGCACCAGCAGCCAAGATAAGCTTCAATCTGGAAACACCATATATTTT | CTSSQDKLQSGNTIYF | NA | TRBJ1-3 | NA | TRBV1
TGTGCCAGCAGCTCCTTGGGGAGGGAAGCTTTCTTT | CASSSLGREAFF | NA | TRBJ1-1 | NA | TRBV7-8
TGTGCCAGCAGCGAGGGACAGGGAGGCAATCAGCCCCAGCATTTT | CASSEGQGGNQPQHF | TRBD1 | TRBJ1-5 | NA | TRBV6-4
TGTGCCAGCAGTGAAAGCTTGCCACAGACCTACGAGCAGTACTTC | CASSESLPQTYEQYF | NA | TRBJ2-7 | NA | TRBV6-1
TGTGCCAGCAGCTTAGCAGACAGGGGGTTGCCACCCCTCCACTTT | CASSLADRGLPPLHF | TRBD1 | TRBJ1-6 | NA | TRBV11-2
TGTGCCAGCAGATCTACAGGGGGAGCCGGGGAGCTGTTTTTT | CASRSTGGAGELFF | TRBD1 | TRBJ2-2 | few | TRBV6-5
TGTGCCAGCAGCTTTAGCACGGAGGGGACCCAGTACTTC | CASSFSTEGTQYF | NA | TRBJ2-5 | NA | TRBV7-2
TGTGCCAGCAGCCCCGACAGGGGTTCCTACGAGCAGTACTTC | CASSPDRGSYEQYF | TRBD1 | TRBJ2-7 | NA | TRBV4-2
TGTGCCAGCAGCTTAAGCAGGGGAGACTATGGCTACACCTTC | CASSLSRGDYGYTF | NA | TRBJ1-2 | NA | TRBV7-9
TGTGCCAGCAGCTGGGGACAGGGCGCAGATACGCAGTATTTT | CASSWGQGADTQYF | TRBD1 | TRBJ2-3 | few | TRBV7-8
TGTGCCACCAGCACGGGGATAGCGGGGGGTCGCTACGAGCAGTACTTC | CATSTGIAGGRYEQYF | TRBD2 | TRBJ2-7 | NA | TRBV15